Below are 5 T cell receptor beta chains sequenced from a single sample in a study of blood T cell repertoires in COVID-19. The method was immunoSEQ multiplex PCR; TCRdb's version includes in-frame clones alone and lacks a portion of them. The sample lists 150,000 to 180,000 clones, approximately 80% occurring once. The sequenced sample consisted of peripheral blood. The source of these receptors is a woman in her sixties or seventies with COVID-19, enrolled during active disease.

The chain uses TRBV6-1 and TRBJ1-1; TRBD1 matches at 9 bases. V lost 3 bases to trimming and J lost 2 bases; unmatched junction nucleotides: 4. This CDR3 is 15 amino acids long. Germline V gene data show CDR1 as MNHNS and CDR2 as SASEGT. The CDR3 sequence is CASSDQTGGNTEAFF. For the CDR3, the DNA is TGTGCCAGCAGTGACCAGACAGGGGGAAACACTGAAGCTTTCTTT.

The genes are TRBV27 and TRBJ2-2, with 7 bases that match TRBD1. Looked up from germline, CDR1 is MNHEY and CDR2 is SMNVEV (reference sequence). The CDR3 extends over 16 amino acids. Germline trimming cut 8 bases from V and 7 bases from J; bases unmatched to any gene: 16. The CDR3 is CASLRDYRGRFGELFF. Here the CDR3 DNA reads TGTGCCAGCCTTCGCGATTACAGGGGCCGCTTCGGGGAGCTGTTTTTT.

This rearrangement joins TRBV19 to TRBJ1-5, with TRBD1 as a possible D gene (5 bases). CDR1 is LNHDA, CDR2 SQIVND, per germline (reference sequence). This CDR3 is 16 amino acids long. V lost 4 bases, J lost 7 bases, and 20 bases lay in between. This chain's CDR3 is CASSTRRGQGLQPQHF. CDR3 DNA sequence: TGTGCCAGTAGTACCAGGCGTGGGCAGGGATTACAGCCCCAGCATTTT. The full variable domain, rest sourced from reference TRBV19 and TRBJ1-5, is DGGITQSPKYLFRKEGQNVTLSCEQNLNHDAMYWYRQDPGQGLRLIYYSQIVNDFQKGDIAEGYSVSREKKESFPLTVTSAQKNPTAFYLCASSTRRGQGLQPQHFGDGTRLSIL.

The chain recombines TRBV5-1 with TRBJ1-2; 8 bases map to TRBD1. The germline gives CDR1 SGHRS, CDR2 YFSETQ. V was clipped by 4 bases and J by 3 bases; unmatched bases: 5. This CDR3 spans 14 amino acids. CDR3 sequence: CASSISGGDYGYTF. In DNA, the CDR3 is TGCGCCAGCAGCATATCAGGGGGCGACTATGGCTACACCTTC.

DNA of the CDR3: TGTGCCAGCAGTGATCAGGGGGCGCGGAACGGGGAGCTGTTTTTT. This encodes CASSDQGARNGELFF. This chain joins TRBV27 and TRBJ2-2; 8 nucleotides align to TRBD1. The V gene's germline CDR1 is MNHEY and CDR2 SMNVEV (reference sequence). This CDR3 has 15 residues. J gave up 7 bases and V 5 bases, and 9 bases lay outside the gene matches.